This TCR beta chain was recorded in a study of shared clonotypes between healthy human individuals. This CDR3 comprises 14 residues. Germline lookup yields CDR1 SGHAT and CDR2 FQNNGV. Losses at the gene ends were 3 bases for V and 7 bases for J; bases not matched to a gene: 2. Over several immunoSEQ plates, each subset's genomic DNA was distributed in even portions. Assay used: immunoSEQ multiplex PCR; TCRdb lists only in-frame clones, some missing. This repertoire shows around 720,000 clones, roughly 72% found once; its top ten account for around 2%. The rearrangement links TRBV11-2 to TRBJ2-7; 14 nucleotides match TRBD2. The TCR was taken from a woman aged 25 to 45 in good health. Material for sequencing was memory CD4+ T cells sorted from blood. Sample subset: CD45RA-negative fraction. In DNA, the CDR3 is TGTGCCAGCAGCTTTGGGACTAGCGGGAGTGAGCAGTACTTC. This sequence encodes CASSFGTSGSEQYF. Supplemented by reference TRBV11-2 and TRBJ2-7, the full variable domain reads EAGVAQSPRYKIIEKRQSVAFWCNPISGHATLYWYQQILGQGPKLLIQFQNNGVVDDSQLPKDRFSAERLKGVDSTLKIQPAKLEDSAVYLCASSFGTSGSEQYFGPGTRLTVT.